This T cell receptor (beta chain) was sequenced for a study of neoadjuvant anti-PD-1 for oral cavity cancer. Whole-study context: Patients without progression received a fourth nivolumab dose around day 43, then surgical resection on days 50-56.

Profiled with immunoSEQ multiplex PCR; TCRdb holds only in-frame clones, not every one. The sample lists 35,000 to 50,000 clones, approximately 80% occurring once. This sample's time point: after neoadjuvant nivolumab, at surgical resection. Stage II-IVA oral cavity squamous cell carcinoma was new and untreated by systemic or radiation therapy. The patients had HPV-negative, locally advanced oral cavity squamous cell carcinoma. No culture or expansion preceded analysis of these blood cells. V was shortened by 2 bases and J by 7 bases, with 15 bases between the two germline ends. From germline, CDR1 is SGHTA and CDR2 FQGNSA. This CDR3 spans 15 amino acids.

Sequences were derived from PBMCs, sampled after nivolumab (anti-PD-1) treatment. This rearrangement joins TRBV7-2 to TRBJ2-1; possibly TRBD2 for D (6 bases). The TCR comes from a person between 40 and 80 years old with oral cavity squamous cell carcinoma. CDR3 coding DNA: TGTGCCAGCAGCTTAATGGGGGAGGCCCGTAATGAGCAGTTCTTC. This sequence encodes CASSLMGEARNEQFF.